This passage covers 29 T cell receptor beta chains from one sample sequenced in a study of cytomegalovirus exposure and HLA in healthy donors (dated 2017 in TCRdb). Receptor libraries were prepared by the immunoSEQ multiplex PCR assay. For the multiplex PCR, a mixture combining 60 forward primers for TCR Vbeta segments and 13 reverse primers for TCR Jbeta segments was used. TCRdb retrieved this table from immuneACCESS and kept in-frame rearrangements only. Not all clones are present; in checked studies, unresolved V genes account for under half, and no reason is known for the remainder. Present in this sample are approximately 140,000 clones, about 78% of which were seen just once. The ten largest clones represent approximately 6.3% of the sample. Sequencing was carried out using PBMCs. These receptors were obtained from a man aged 35 to 55 in good health and CMV-seropositive.

In its sample, this clone was seen once. The rearrangement links TRBV6-6 to TRBJ2-7; TRBD1 matches 9 bases. The CDR3 has 15 amino acids. CDR1 is MNHNY and CDR2 is SVGAGI in the germline V gene (reference sequence). V lost 7 bases and J lost 5; bases outside the gene matches: 12. The CDR3 loop is CASKRGQGNSHEQYF. In nucleotides, the CDR3 is TGTGCCAGCAAACGAGGACAGGGGAATAGCCACGAGCAGTACTTC.

This clone occurred once. The V gene is TRBV19, the J gene TRBJ2-5; weak D call: TRBD1 (6 bases). This CDR3 is 14 amino acids long. Germline V CDR1 and CDR2: LNHDA, SQIVND (reference sequence). Trimming left V 6 bases short and J 1 base short, with 12 bases between. CDR3 protein: CASRRSGAQETQYF. The CDR3, as DNA: TGTGCCAGTAGGAGGTCAGGGGCCCAAGAGACCCAGTACTTC. The variable domain in full, with the rest retrieved from reference TRBV19 and TRBJ2-5, is DGGITQSPKYLFRKEGQNVTLSCEQNLNHDAMYWYRQDPGQGLRLIYYSQIVNDFQKGDIAEGYSVSREKKESFPLTVTSAQKNPTAFYLCASRRSGAQETQYFGPGTRLLVL.

This clone was detected only a few times. This sequence joins TRBV6-6 and TRBJ1-3, with 8 bases identical to TRBD1. The V gene end was trimmed by 0 bases and the J gene end by 3 bases; junction bases not matched to a gene: 4. This CDR3 comprises 16 residues. The V gene's germline CDR1 is MNHNY and CDR2 SVGAGI (reference sequence). The CDR3 reads CASSYSQGAGGNTIYF. CDR3 DNA: TGTGCCAGCAGTTACTCCCAGGGGGCAGGTGGAAACACCATATATTTT.

This clone was recorded a few times. J is TRBJ1-3 and V is TRBV29-1; D perhaps matches TRBD1 (5 bases). The CDR3 is 13 residues long. Trimming removed 5 bases at V and 2 bases at J, with 10 bases between. From germline, CDR1 is SQVTM and CDR2 ANQGSEA. This chain's CDR3 is CSVQGFAGNTIYF. The CDR3 DNA follows: TGCAGCGTTCAGGGTTTCGCTGGAAACACCATATATTTT.

This clone was counted between two and nine times. The V and J genes are TRBV7-8 and TRBJ2-3; tentative D call: TRBD1 (6 bases). Germline CDR1 reads SGHVS; CDR2 reads FQNEAQ. V lost 5 bases and J 7 bases, leaving 28 bases between the germline ends. This CDR3 has 18 residues. The CDR3 DNA reads as TGTGCCAGCAGCCCCTACATCGTACCCCCCAGGGGCGAGAATACGCAGTATTTT. This encodes CASSPYIVPPRGENTQYF.

J is TRBJ1-5 and V is TRBV6-6, with D perhaps matching TRBD1 (6 bases). V was shortened by 9 bases and J by 5 bases, with 17 bases between the two germline ends. Looked up from germline, CDR1 is MNHNY and CDR2 is SVGAGI (reference sequence). This CDR3 contains 14 residues. CDR3 residues: CASGGAQGHQPQHF. As DNA, the CDR3 is TGTGCCAGTGGGGGAGCTCAGGGGCATCAGCCCCAGCATTTT.

The rearrangement links TRBV2 to TRBJ1-2, with D unclear. The V end lost 3 bases, the J end lost 2 bases, and 19 bases lay between the germline ends. Germline loops: CDR1 SNHLY, CDR2 FYNNEI. The CDR3 has 17 amino acids. The CDR3 DNA reads as TGTGCCAGCAGTGATAATGGAGCTCTTGGATCCAACTATGGCTACACCTTC. Translation: CASSDNGALGSNYGYTF. Using reference TRBV2 and TRBJ1-2 for the parts outside the CDR3, the full variable domain is EPEVTQTPSHQVTQMGQEVILRCVPISNHLYFYWYRQILGQKVEFLVSFYNNEISEKSEIFDDQFSVERPDGSNFTLKIRSTKLEDSAMYFCASSDNGALGSNYGYTFGSGTRLTVV.

Only a few counts were recorded for this clone. This chain uses TRBV6-1 with TRBJ2-7; a weak D match, TRBD1 (6 bases). Germline CDR1 and CDR2: MNHNS and SASEGT. The length of the CDR3 is 14 residues. V lost 6 bases to trimming and J lost 4 bases, with 16 bases between them. CDR3 sequence: CASRTGTLRYEQYF. The CDR3 nucleotides are TGTGCCAGCAGAACCGGGACACTCAGATACGAGCAGTACTTC.

This clone was counted a few times. The rearrangement links TRBV6-4 to TRBJ2-1; TRBD2 aligns across 8 bases. Per the germline V gene, CDR1 is MRHNA and CDR2 is SNTAGT. This CDR3 region has 14 residues. V gave up 8 bases and J gave up 7 bases; unmatched junction bases: 10. Here the CDR3 reads CASRSGGRGNEQFF. For the CDR3, the DNA is TGTGCCAGCCGGAGCGGGGGCCGGGGGAATGAGCAGTTCTTC.

The chain uses TRBV27 and TRBJ1-2; 9 nucleotides agree with TRBD1. The CDR3 spans 14 residues. V lost 6 bases, J lost 4 bases, and 6 bases stayed unmatched. Germline lookup yields CDR1 MNHEY and CDR2 SMNVEV (reference sequence). This chain's CDR3 is CASRTGGEGYGYTF. CDR3 DNA: TGTGCCAGCAGGACAGGGGGAGAAGGCTATGGCTACACCTTC.

The rearrangement links TRBV2 to TRBJ1-1; TRBD1 matches 7 bases. V was pared by 5 bases and J by 1 base, with 4 bases of the junction left unmatched. Germline-derived CDR1 and CDR2 are SNHLY and FYNNEI. The CDR3 length is 14 residues. In nucleotides, the CDR3 is TGTGCCAGCAGTATGACAGGGTCGAACACTGAAGCTTTCTTT. Translated: CASSMTGSNTEAFF. Full variable domain (outside the CDR3, taken from reference TRBV2 and TRBJ1-1): EPEVTQTPSHQVTQMGQEVILRCVPISNHLYFYWYRQILGQKVEFLVSFYNNEISEKSEIFDDQFSVERPDGSNFTLKIRSTKLEDSAMYFCASSMTGSNTEAFFGQGTRLTVV.

This chain joins TRBV6-5 and TRBJ2-7, with 12 bases matching TRBD1. The CDR3 loop spans 16 amino acids. Germline-derived CDR1 and CDR2 are MNHEY and SVGAGI. J was trimmed by 4 bases and V by 4 bases; bases with no gene match: 8. CDR3 bases: TGTGCCAGCAGTTCCGTGGGGACAGGGGGCGCGTACGAGCAGTACTTC. This encodes CASSSVGTGGAYEQYF.

The V gene is TRBV27, the J gene TRBJ1-2, with 7 positions matching TRBD1. CDR1 is MNHEY and CDR2 is SMNVEV in the germline V gene (reference sequence). The CDR3 has 16 amino acids. The junction had 8 bases not matched to a gene; V was cut back by 2 bases and J by 2 bases. The CDR3 here is CASSLIYRGQNYGYTF. CDR3 bases: TGTGCCAGCAGTTTAATTTACAGGGGTCAGAACTATGGCTACACCTTC.

The rearrangement links TRBV18 to TRBJ1-2; D is uncertain. CDR1 is KGHSH, CDR2 LQKENI, per germline. The CDR3 spans 12 residues. V lost 6 bases and J 1 base, leaving 6 bases between the germline ends. This CDR3 reads CASSSLNYGYTF. The CDR3 bases are TGTGCCAGCTCCTCTCTTAACTATGGCTACACCTTC.

The V gene is TRBV5-6, the J gene TRBJ2-1; D assignment may be TRBD1 or TRBD2 (6 bases each). Per the germline V gene, CDR1 is SGHDT and CDR2 is YYEEEE. The V end was cut by 4 bases, the J end by 9 bases, with 11 bases between. The CDR3 is 12 residues long. CDR3 DNA: TGTGCCAGCAGCCTGGGGGGCGGTGAGCAGTTCTTC. Translated: CASSLGGGEQFF.

The V gene is TRBV9, the J gene TRBJ2-3; 14 bases match TRBD2. Trimming cost V 4 bases and J 5 bases; bases outside gene matches: 12. The germline V gene has CDR1 SGDLS and CDR2 YYNGEE. The CDR3 spans 18 residues. The CDR3 here is CASSPHAGTSGSLDTQYF. As DNA, the CDR3 is TGTGCCAGCAGCCCCCACGCCGGGACTAGCGGGAGTTTAGATACGCAGTATTTT. The full variable domain, its missing parts supplied by reference TRBV9 and TRBJ2-3, is DSGVTQTPKHLITATGQRVTLRCSPRSGDLSVYWYQQSLDQGLQFLIQYYNGEERAKGNILERFSAQQFPDLHSELNLSSLELGDSALYFCASSPHAGTSGSLDTQYFGPGTRLTVL.

As regards this clone: At the DNA level, this CDR3 is encoded by other sequences in the same sample as well. CDR3 sequence reads: CASSLGQGRSYEQYF. As DNA, the CDR3 is TGTGCCAGCAGCCTAGGACAGGGAAGGTCCTACGAGCAGTACTTC. The chain couples TRBV7-2 to TRBJ2-7; TRBD1 matches 8 bases. V was clipped by 5 bases and J by 1 base; unmatched bases: 7. The CDR3 totals 15 residues. Germline V CDR1 and CDR2: SGHTA, FQGNSA.

This clone turned up a few times. V gene TRBV19 combines with J gene TRBJ1-2; 8 bases map to TRBD1. CDR3 length equals 13 residues. From germline, CDR1 is LNHDA and CDR2 SQIVND (reference sequence). With 3 bases clipped from V and 8 bases from J, the junction kept 5 bases outside the gene matches. Here the CDR3 DNA reads TGTGCCAGTAGTATCGGGACAGGAGGGGGCTACACCTTC. Its protein product is CASSIGTGGGYTF.

This sequence joins TRBV4-2 and TRBJ1-2; no reliable D call. This CDR3 has 15 amino acids. Between the trimmed V and J ends, which lost 0 bases and 1 base, there was a span of 9 bases. CDR1 is LGHNA, CDR2 YNFKEQ, per germline. DNA for the CDR3: TGTGCCAGCAGCCAAGAAAGCGGGATTAACTATGGCTACACCTTC. Protein: CASSQESGINYGYTF.

V is TRBV5-1 and J is TRBJ1-2; tentatively, D is TRBD1 (6 bases). The CDR3 is made up of 13 amino acids. V gave up 4 bases and J gave up 7 bases, with 14 bases separating them. The germline CDR1 and CDR2 sequences are SGHRS and YFSETQ. The CDR3, as DNA: TGCGCCAGCAGCATACAGGGTAGTGCTGGCTACACCTTC. Translation: CASSIQGSAGYTF.

The rearrangement uses TRBV9 and TRBJ2-7, with a tentative D call TRBD2 (5 bases). Germline V lookup: CDR1 SGDLS, CDR2 YYNGEE. This CDR3 has 15 residues. V was pared by 4 bases and J by 4 bases, with 18 bases between. CDR3 loop: CASSPRDLKRYEQYF. CDR3 nucleotide sequence: TGTGCCAGCAGCCCTCGGGATCTTAAGCGGTACGAGCAGTACTTC. Using reference TRBV9 and TRBJ2-7 for the parts outside the CDR3, the full variable domain is DSGVTQTPKHLITATGQRVTLRCSPRSGDLSVYWYQQSLDQGLQFLIQYYNGEERAKGNILERFSAQQFPDLHSELNLSSLELGDSALYFCASSPRDLKRYEQYFGPGTRLTVT.

The chain employs TRBV5-6 and TRBJ1-2; 9 bases fit TRBD1. There are 15 residues in the CDR3. After removal of 4 bases from V and 4 bases from J, the junction contained 8 bases not matched to a gene. From germline, CDR1 is SGHDT and CDR2 YYEEEE. The CDR3 here is CASSPFGDRAYGYTF. DNA of the CDR3: TGTGCCAGCAGCCCCTTCGGGGACAGGGCCTATGGCTACACCTTC. Full variable domain (outside the CDR3, taken from reference TRBV5-6 and TRBJ1-2): DAGVTQSPTHLIKTRGQQVTLRCSPKSGHDTVSWYQQALGQGPQFIFQYYEEEERQRGNFPDRFSGHQFPNYSSELNVNALLLGDSALYLCASSPFGDRAYGYTFGSGTRLTVV.

The chain uses TRBV4-1 and TRBJ2-3; D is perhaps TRBD1 (5 bases). This CDR3 is built from 13 residues. V gave up 0 bases and J gave up 6 bases, with 7 bases separating them. Germline assignment: CDR1 MGHRA and CDR2 YSYEKL. The CDR3: CASSQDPGDTQYF. CDR3 bases: TGCGCCAGCAGCCAAGACCCAGGGGATACGCAGTATTTT.

This chain links TRBV18 with TRBJ1-5; TRBD1 might be the D (5 bases). CDR1 and CDR2 from the germline V gene are KGHSH and LQKENI. This CDR3 contains 12 residues. With 3 bases removed from V and 7 bases from J, the gap between germline ends came to 7 bases. CDR3 region: CASSPGGQPQHF. CDR3 in DNA: TGTGCCAGCTCACCGGGGGGACAGCCCCAGCATTTT.

The chain joins TRBV4-2 to TRBJ2-7; 9 bases align to TRBD1. CDR3 length equals 16 residues. Losses at the gene ends were 3 bases for V and 5 bases for J; bases not matched to a gene: 11. Per germline, CDR1 LGHNA and CDR2 YNFKEQ. In DNA, the CDR3 is TGTGCCAGCAGCCACCCCATACAGGGGGCGCGGGACGAGCAGTACTTC. Amino acid sequence: CASSHPIQGARDEQYF.

This clone was observed a single time. The CDR3 DNA reads TGTGCCAGCAGTTCTCAAACAGGGCCGGGTAGCAATCAGCCCCAGCATTTT. Amino acid sequence: CASSSQTGPGSNQPQHF. The rearrangement uses TRBV28 and TRBJ1-5; perhaps TRBD1 as D (6 bases). Trimming took 4 bases from V and 0 from J, leaving 16 bases between them. The CDR3 covers 17 residues. CDR1 is MDHEN and CDR2 is SYDVKM in the germline V gene.

The rearrangement links TRBV7-2 to TRBJ1-5; maybe TRBD1 (5 bases). This CDR3 is 14 amino acids long. CDR1 SGHTA and CDR2 FQGNSA come from the germline V gene. The V end was cut by 1 base, the J end by 4 bases, with 8 bases between. The CDR3 nucleotides are TGTGCCAGCAGCTTAGGACAGAAAAATCAGCCCCAGCATTTT. It translates to CASSLGQKNQPQHF.

The V gene is TRBV9, the J gene TRBJ2-7; TRBD1 aligns across 12 bases. The J segment lost 2 bases and the V segment lost 3 bases, leaving 3 bases of the junction unmatched. CDR1 SGDLS and CDR2 YYNGEE come from the germline V gene. The CDR3 is 15 amino acids. The CDR3 DNA is TGTGCCAGCAGCGAGGGGGACAGGGGGCCCTACGAGCAGTACTTC. Its protein product is CASSEGDRGPYEQYF.

This clone appeared once. This sequence joins TRBV15 and TRBJ1-5; D call uncertain. V was trimmed by 0 bases and J by 4 bases, leaving 4 bases between them. The germline V gene has CDR1 LNHNV and CDR2 YYDKDF (reference sequence). The CDR3 sequence is 13 residues long. The CDR3 nucleotides read TGTGCCACCAGCAGAGAGGCAAATCAGCCCCAGCATTTT. Translating it yields CATSREANQPQHF.